Each of the 24 T cell receptor beta chains below was sequenced from the same sample in a study of CD8+ T cells in alopecia areata. Following RNA extraction, reverse transcription yielded cDNA that acted as the sequencing template. The method was immunoSEQ multiplex PCR; TCRdb's version includes in-frame clones alone and lacks a portion of them. The profile shows 180,000 or so clones, roughly 66% of them singletons. Sequenced material: CD8+ T cells sorted from blood, taken at week 0. All receptors come from a human donor with alopecia areata.

V usage is TRBV13 and J usage is TRBJ2-7, with D possibly being TRBD1 (5 bases). The germline CDR1 and CDR2 sequences are PRHDT and FYEKMQ (reference sequence). V lost 7 bases and J lost 2, with 15 bases in between. The CDR3 is 14 residues long. CDR3 sequence (DNA): TGTGCCAGCACCAGCAGGGCAGAACCCTACGAGCAGTACTTC. Translating gives CASTSRAEPYEQYF.

This clone appeared a few times. V is TRBV5-6 and J is TRBJ2-2; no definite D call. This CDR3 contains 17 residues. CDR1 is SGHDT, CDR2 YYEEEE, per germline. V was shortened by 0 bases and J by 3 bases, with 15 bases between the two germline ends. Written as DNA, the CDR3 is TGTGCCAGCAGCTTGGCCGATGGTGTGTTCGACACCGGGGAGCTGTTTTTT. Protein: CASSLADGVFDTGELFF. Based on the CDR3 plus reference TRBV5-6 and TRBJ2-2, the full variable domain is DAGVTQSPTHLIKTRGQQVTLRCSPKSGHDTVSWYQQALGQGPQFIFQYYEEEERQRGNFPDRFSGHQFPNYSSELNVNALLLGDSALYLCASSLADGVFDTGELFFGEGSRLTVL.

This clone has only a few counts. The genes are TRBV6-4 and TRBJ2-1; D is unclear. The CDR3 runs to 13 residues. Germline V CDR1 and CDR2: MRHNA, SNTAGT. V lost 3 bases and J 2 bases, leaving 5 bases between the germline ends. The CDR3 protein is CASSEWAYNEQFF. CDR3 coding DNA: TGTGCCAGCAGTGAATGGGCCTACAATGAGCAGTTCTTC.

This chain uses TRBV13 with TRBJ1-2; no reliable D call. Germline V CDR1 and CDR2: PRHDT, FYEKMQ (reference sequence). Trimming stripped 2 bases from V and 12 bases from J, with 16 bases between. The CDR3 has 13 residues. In DNA, the CDR3 is TGTGCCAGCAGCTTATCCCTGCGGACCAACCACACCTTC. Encoded protein: CASSLSLRTNHTF.

This clone was observed once. The chain carries TRBV30 and TRBJ2-3, with 7 bases matching TRBD1. After removal of 0 bases from V and 5 bases from J, the junction contained 8 bases not matched to a gene. Looked up from germline, CDR1 is GTSNPN and CDR2 is SVGIG (reference sequence). CDR3 size: 15 residues. The CDR3 loop reads CAWSVLEGARDTQYF. Here the CDR3 DNA reads TGTGCCTGGAGTGTACTCGAGGGGGCCCGAGATACGCAGTATTTT.

The chain uses TRBV2 and TRBJ2-1; TRBD1 matches 9 bases. The CDR3 totals 14 residues. The trim removed 6 bases at V and 4 bases at J, leaving 4 bases unmatched. Germline V gene lookup returns CDR1 SNHLY and CDR2 FYNNEI. CDR3 residues: CASRVDRGYNEQFF. CDR3 DNA sequence: TGTGCCAGCAGGGTGGACAGGGGTTACAATGAGCAGTTCTTC.

The chain carries TRBV9 and TRBJ1-4; D is possibly TRBD1 (5 bases). Trimming stripped 3 bases from V and 5 bases from J, with 14 bases between. CDR1 is SGDLS, CDR2 YYNGEE, per germline. The CDR3 runs 15 residues. The CDR3 region is CASSGSGTGNEKLFF. The CDR3 DNA is TGTGCCAGCAGCGGCTCCGGGACGGGAAATGAAAAACTGTTTTTT.

The chain employs TRBV5-6 and TRBJ1-1; tentative D call: TRBD1 (6 bases). The length of the CDR3 is 14 residues. Germline V gene sequence: CDR1 SGHDT, CDR2 YYEEEE. V was cut by 0 bases and J by 1 base, with 7 bases left in between. CDR3 loop: CASSLEGENTEAFF. CDR3 bases: TGTGCCAGCAGCTTGGAGGGGGAGAACACTGAAGCTTTCTTT.

This clone was detected a few times. V usage is TRBV5-1 and J usage is TRBJ2-1; TRBD1 matches at 7 bases. The CDR3 has 14 amino acids. Unmatched junction bases numbered 4, after V lost 4 bases and J lost 3 bases. CDR1 and CDR2 from the germline V gene are SGHRS and YFSETQ. The CDR3: CASSPGTVYNEQFF. The CDR3 region has the DNA TGCGCCAGCAGCCCCGGGACAGTCTACAATGAGCAGTTCTTC.

The rearrangement joins TRBV29-1 to TRBJ2-7; no clear D. Germline V CDR1 and CDR2: SQVTM, ANQGSEA. V lost 2 bases to trimming and J lost 2 bases, with 10 bases between them. The CDR3 contains 13 residues. The CDR3 region is CSVEYDNPYEQYF. CDR3 nucleotide sequence: TGCAGCGTTGAATATGACAACCCCTACGAGCAGTACTTC.

This clone has only a few counts. This chain connects TRBV5-1 to TRBJ2-5, with a weak D call TRBD2 (5 bases). Germline CDR1 reads SGHRS; CDR2 reads YFSETQ. Deletions cut 10 bases from V and 1 base from J, with 14 bases between. The length of the CDR3 is 13 residues. The CDR3 reads CAPRGRIQETQYF. CDR3 coding DNA: TGCGCCCCTCGAGGGCGCATCCAAGAGACCCAGTACTTC.

The chain has TRBV5-4 and TRBJ1-4, with 7 bases identical to TRBD1. The CDR3 sequence is 13 residues long. The ends lost 0 bases at V and 7 bases at J; junction bases unmatched: 0. The germline V gene has CDR1 SGHNT and CDR2 YYREEE (reference sequence). The DNA for the CDR3 is TGTGCCAGCAGCTTGGACAGGGGTGAAAAACTGTTTTTT. Translating gives CASSLDRGEKLFF.

The chain recombines TRBV30 with TRBJ2-4; maybe TRBD2 (5 bases). Trimming shortened V by 4 bases and J by 2 bases, and 9 bases separated the two germline ends. This CDR3 is built from 13 residues. Germline V lookup: CDR1 GTSNPN, CDR2 SVGIG (reference sequence). The CDR3 DNA follows: TGTGCCTGGATGAGGGTCCCCAAAAACATTCAGTACTTC. Encoded protein: CAWMRVPKNIQYF.

In its sample, this clone was seen a few times. The V gene is TRBV12-5, the J gene TRBJ1-1; possibly TRBD1 for D (6 bases). The CDR3 consists of 17 residues. Deletions cut 4 bases from V and 1 base from J, with 19 bases between. CDR1 is LGHNT, CDR2 FRNRAP, per germline. The CDR3 nucleotides are TGTGCTAGTGGTTCCGCCTTCGCGGGGGCTACGAACACTGAAGCTTTCTTT. Protein: CASGSAFAGATNTEAFF.

The chain couples TRBV5-1 to TRBJ1-1; a weak D match, TRBD1 (5 bases). The germline V gene has CDR1 SGHRS and CDR2 YFSETQ. V was shortened by 0 bases and J by 1 base, with 13 bases between the two germline ends. The CDR3 covers 16 residues. CDR3 sequence reads: CASSLDLGRKNTEAFF. The CDR3 nucleotides read TGCGCCAGCAGCTTGGATTTGGGACGGAAGAACACTGAAGCTTTCTTT.

V is TRBV25-1 and J is TRBJ1-3, with unresolved D. The CDR3 is made up of 16 amino acids. Trimming took off 7 bases at V and 0 bases at J, with 16 bases between the two ends. The germline CDR1 and CDR2 sequences are MGHDK and SYGVNS. The CDR3 nucleotides read TGTGCCAGCAAAAAAGTGAGGAGAAGCTCTGGAAACACCATATATTTT. As protein: CASKKVRRSSGNTIYF.

Comment on this clone: Other DNA sequences from this sample encode an identical CDR3 as well. This rearrangement joins TRBV29-1 to TRBJ1-2; D not certain. CDR3 length: 11 amino acids. Germline V gene lookup returns CDR1 SQVTM and CDR2 ANQGSEA. V was trimmed by 3 bases and J by 8 bases, leaving 10 bases between them. The CDR3 loop is CSVEVRRGYTF. The CDR3 DNA reads TGCAGCGTTGAGGTGCGGCGGGGCTACACCTTC.

This clone occurred a few times. The CDR3 loop reads CSVEGRGYEQYF. As DNA, the CDR3 is TGCAGCGTTGAAGGGAGGGGCTACGAGCAGTACTTC. The chain employs TRBV29-1 and TRBJ2-7, with D maybe TRBD2 (6 bases). V lost 1 base and J lost 3, with 7 bases in between. Germline V lookup: CDR1 SQVTM, CDR2 ANQGSEA. This CDR3 spans 12 amino acids.

This clone was seen a handful of times. The chain has TRBV29-1 and TRBJ2-7; perhaps TRBD1 as D (8 bases). The CDR3 contains 13 residues. Germline V gene sequence: CDR1 SQVTM, CDR2 ANQGSEA. Trimming pared 0 bases from V and 6 bases from J, leaving 12 bases between. The CDR3 protein is CSVEEQGGGEQYF. The CDR3 DNA is TGCAGCGTTGAAGAACAGGGGGGGGGCGAGCAGTACTTC.

The count of this clone is one. The V and J genes are TRBV29-1 and TRBJ2-1; D is perhaps TRBD1 (6 bases). CDR3 length: 14 amino acids. Germline assignment: CDR1 SQVTM and CDR2 ANQGSEA. Trimming pared 3 bases from V and 0 bases from J, leaving 9 bases between. DNA for the CDR3: TGCAGCGTTGATTCGGACAGCTCCTACAATGAGCAGTTCTTC. Translation gives CSVDSDSSYNEQFF.

The rearrangement joins TRBV2 to TRBJ2-7, with D possibly called TRBD1 or TRBD2 (6 bases each). This CDR3 has 16 amino acids. The germline V and J ends were trimmed by 1 base and 5 bases, with 18 bases remaining between them. Germline V CDR1 and CDR2: SNHLY, FYNNEI. The CDR3 spells CASSEEGGLLSHEQYF. The CDR3 DNA sequence: TGTGCCAGCAGTGAAGAAGGGGGACTGCTGAGCCACGAGCAGTACTTC.

CDR3 loop: CASSSGGAEQYF. For the CDR3, the DNA is TGTGCCAGCAGCTCAGGGGGCGCCGAGCAGTACTTC. The genes are TRBV13 and TRBJ2-7; 8 bases are shared with TRBD1. CDR3 length: 12 amino acids. Germline V lookup: CDR1 PRHDT, CDR2 FYEKMQ (reference sequence). The trim removed 4 bases at V and 6 bases at J, leaving 2 bases unmatched.

V gene TRBV29-1 combines with J gene TRBJ2-7; 7 bases map to TRBD1. V shed 7 bases, J shed 0 bases, and the junction held 9 bases outside the gene matches. Germline V gene sequence: CDR1 SQVTM, CDR2 ANQGSEA. CDR3 length equals 14 residues. CDR3 in DNA: TGCAGCGCCCAGACAGGGCTTAACTCCTACGAGCAGTACTTC. The encoded protein is CSAQTGLNSYEQYF.

The CDR3 DNA sequence: TGTGCCAGCAGTTTACTCCCGGGGGACTATGGCTACACCTTC. The encoded protein is CASSLLPGDYGYTF. The J gene is TRBJ1-2, the V gene TRBV27; possible D gene TRBD1, 5 bases. V gave up 2 bases and J gave up 3 bases, with 10 bases separating them. The CDR3 length is 14 residues. The germline V gene encodes CDR1 MNHEY and CDR2 SMNVEV (reference sequence).